This T cell receptor (beta chain) was captured by sequencing in a study of shared clonotypes between healthy human individuals. CD45RO-negative CD8 cells positively selected for CCR7 made up the naive population, which excluded terminally differentiated effector memory CD45RA+ cells. Profiled with immunoSEQ multiplex PCR; TCRdb holds only in-frame clones, not every one. The table lists 2 million to 2.5 million clones, about 92% of them singletons. The CDR3 is made up of 15 amino acids. V lost 3 bases and J 0 bases, leaving 11 bases between the germline ends. In germline, CDR1 is SGDLS, CDR2 YYNGEE. The sequenced material came from naive CD8+ T cells from PBMCs. V and J are TRBV9 and TRBJ2-3, with D hard to call. This TCR was sampled from a man aged 18 to 30 in good health. Some clones in this sample may be carry-over from other donors' samples. As DNA, the CDR3 is TGTGCCAGCAGCGAACGACGGATTAGCACAGATACGCAGTATTTT. Protein sequence: CASSERRISTDTQYF.